Detailed here is one T cell receptor beta chain. The V gene lost 7 bases and the J gene lost 8 bases, with 14 bases spanning the gap. The CDR3 loop spans 12 amino acids. Looked up from germline, CDR1 is ENHRY and CDR2 is SYGVKD. These data come from a study of PD-L1 blockade in urothelial cancer. Each PCR reaction had synthetic TCR analog templates spiked into it. TCRdb's table, derived via immunoSEQ multiplex PCR, lists solely in-frame clones and lacks some. The sample holds 11,000 to 15,000 clones; approximately 87% are singletons and the top ten take around 15%. The chain combines TRBV10-3 with TRBJ1-2, with D maybe TRBD1 (5 bases). The specimen comprised PBMCs, sampled around atezolizumab (anti-PD-L1) treatment. The origin of this receptor is a man in his sixties or seventies with urothelial cancer. In DNA form, the CDR3 reads TGTGCCATCACTTCAGGGTTGTTAGGCTACACCTTC. This translates into CAITSGLLGYTF.